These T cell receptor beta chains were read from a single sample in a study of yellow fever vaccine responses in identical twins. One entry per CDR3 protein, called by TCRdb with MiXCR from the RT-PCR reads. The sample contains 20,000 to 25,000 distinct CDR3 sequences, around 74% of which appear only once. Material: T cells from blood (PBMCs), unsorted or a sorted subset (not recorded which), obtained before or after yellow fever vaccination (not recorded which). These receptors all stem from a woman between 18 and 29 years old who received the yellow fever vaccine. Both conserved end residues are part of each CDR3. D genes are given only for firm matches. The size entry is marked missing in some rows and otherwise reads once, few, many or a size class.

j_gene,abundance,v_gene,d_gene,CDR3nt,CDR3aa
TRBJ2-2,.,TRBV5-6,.,TGTGCCAGCAGCTTGGACACCGGGGAGCTGTTTTTT,CASSLDTGELFF
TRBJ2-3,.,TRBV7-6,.,TGTGCCAGCAGCTTTTCTAGTTATTCAGATACGCAGTATTTT,CASSFSSYSDTQYF
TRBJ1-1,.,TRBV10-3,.,TGTGCCATCAGTGGGGGACGGCTTAACACTGAAGCTTTCTTT,CAISGGRLNTEAFF
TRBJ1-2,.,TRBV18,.,TGTGCCAGCTCACCCGACCCGTCGTCCTATGGCTACACCTTC,CASSPDPSSYGYTF
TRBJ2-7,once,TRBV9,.,TGTGCCAGCAGCCTCGGGGGTTGGGGTGCCCTCTCCTACGAGCAGTACTTC,CASSLGGWGALSYEQYF
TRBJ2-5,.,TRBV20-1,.,TGCAGTGCTAGGGGCACAACTGAAGAGACCCAGTACTTC,CSARGTTEETQYF
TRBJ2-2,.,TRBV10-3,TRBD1,TGTGCCATCAGTGAGCCCGGGACAGCCAACACCGGGGAGCTGTTTTTT,CAISEPGTANTGELFF
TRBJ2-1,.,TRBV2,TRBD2,TGTGCCAGACTAGCGGGGGGGCAAGAGCAGTTCTTC,CARLAGGQEQFF
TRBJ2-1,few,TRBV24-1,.,TGTGCCACCTGGGACTCCGAAGAGCAGTTCTTC,CATWDSEEQFF
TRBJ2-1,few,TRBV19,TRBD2,TGTGCCAGTAGCCCGGGACTAGCGGGAGGGTATGAGCAGTTCTTC,CASSPGLAGGYEQFF
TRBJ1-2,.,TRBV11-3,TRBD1,TGTGCCAGCAGCCCCGGGGACAGAGCTAACTATGGCTACACCTTC,CASSPGDRANYGYTF
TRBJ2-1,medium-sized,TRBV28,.,TGTGCCAGCAGTTTTTACAATGAGCAGTTCTTC,CASSFYNEQFF
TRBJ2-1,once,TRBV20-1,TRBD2,TGCAGTGCTAGAGGTGGAGCGGGAGTCGGTGAGCAGTTCTTC,CSARGGAGVGEQFF
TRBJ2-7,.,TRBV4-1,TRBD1,TGCGCCAGCAGCCAAAACCGGGACAGGGTCTTGGTCGAGCAGTACTTC,CASSQNRDRVLVEQYF
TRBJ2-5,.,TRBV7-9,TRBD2,TGTGCCAGCAGCTTCTTAGCGGGAGGGCTAGAGACCCAGTACTTC,CASSFLAGGLETQYF
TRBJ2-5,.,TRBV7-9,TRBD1,TGTGCCAGCAGCTTAGGGACAGGGGAAGAGACCCAGTACTTC,CASSLGTGEETQYF
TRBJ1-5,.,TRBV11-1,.,TGTGCCAGCAGCTTAACTAGCAATCAGCCCCAGCATTTT,CASSLTSNQPQHF
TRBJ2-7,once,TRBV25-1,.,TGTGCCAGCAGCCCCCCCGACAGTATGTCTACCTACGAGCAGTACTTC,CASSPPDSMSTYEQYF
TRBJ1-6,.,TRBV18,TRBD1,TGTGCCAGCTCACCGTCTCCGGGACAGGGGCCGTCACCCCTCCACTTT,CASSPSPGQGPSPLHF
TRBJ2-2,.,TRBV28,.,TGTGCCAGCAGCCTAAAGACTGAGGCCGGGGAGCTGTTTTTT,CASSLKTEAGELFF
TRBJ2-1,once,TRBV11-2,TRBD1,TGTGCCAGCAGCACCCAGGGGGTAGGGAATGAGCAGTTCTTC,CASSTQGVGNEQFF
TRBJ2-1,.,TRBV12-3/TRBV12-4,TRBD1,TGTGCCAGCACTTCTGCCGGGACAGCAAATGAGCAGTTCTTC,CASTSAGTANEQFF
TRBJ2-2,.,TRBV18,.,TGTGCCAGCTCAGCCCAAGCAGGGAACCCCACCGGGGAGCTGTTTTTT,CASSAQAGNPTGELFF
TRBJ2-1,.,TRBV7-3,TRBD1,TGTGCCAGCAGCCTACAGGGGGCCGACTACAATGAGCAGTTCTTC,CASSLQGADYNEQFF
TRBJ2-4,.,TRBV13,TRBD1,TGTGCCAGCAGCGAAGGGGGCGGAACCCCCAAAAACATTCAGTACTTC,CASSEGGGTPKNIQYF
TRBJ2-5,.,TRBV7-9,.,TGTGCCAGCAGCTTAGAATCAGGAACAGAGACCCAGTACTTC,CASSLESGTETQYF
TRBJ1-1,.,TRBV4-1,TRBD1,TGCGCCAGCAGACAACCCGGGACAGCGAACACTGAAGCTTTCTTT,CASRQPGTANTEAFF
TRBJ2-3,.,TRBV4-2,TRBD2,TGTGCCAGCAGCCAGGCGACTAGCGGGGGTTCAGATACGCAGTATTTT,CASSQATSGGSDTQYF
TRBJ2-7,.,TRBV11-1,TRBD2,TGTGCCAGCAGTCGACCCCGTAGCGGGAGCCCTGTTATCGAGCAGTACTTC,CASSRPRSGSPVIEQYF
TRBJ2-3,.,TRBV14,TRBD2,TGTGCCAGCAGTCAAGGTCGGCTAGCGGGGGATACGCAGTATTTT,CASSQGRLAGDTQYF
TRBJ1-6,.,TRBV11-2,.,TGTGCCAGCAGCTTAGATAATTCAGCTTATAATTCACCCCTCCACTTT,CASSLDNSAYNSPLHF
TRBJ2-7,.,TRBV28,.,TGTGCCAGCAGGTCTAATCGGGTACCCCGGTCCGACGAGCAGTACTTC,CASRSNRVPRSDEQYF
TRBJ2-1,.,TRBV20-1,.,TGCAGTGCTAGTGGCCCCGGCAAGAGGAATGAGCAGTTCTTC,CSASGPGKRNEQFF
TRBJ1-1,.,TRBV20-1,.,TGCAGTGCTGCTCATACTGAAGCTTTCTTT,CSAAHTEAFF
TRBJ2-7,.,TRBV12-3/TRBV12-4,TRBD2,TGTGCCACCAAGACTAGCGGGAGCTACGAGGCCCAATTC,CATKTSGSYEAQF
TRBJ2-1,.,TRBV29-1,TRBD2,TGCAGCGTATCGTTGGCTAGCGGGTACAATGAGCAGTTCTTC,CSVSLASGYNEQFF
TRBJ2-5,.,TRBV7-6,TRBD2,TGTGCCAGCAGCTTAGTTGCTAGCGGGGCCCAAGAGACCCAGTACTTC,CASSLVASGAQETQYF
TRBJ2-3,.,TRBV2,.,TGTGCCAGCAGTACAGGATCATCCCGGTTCACAGATACGCAGTATTTT,CASSTGSSRFTDTQYF
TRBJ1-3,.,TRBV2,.,TGTGCCAGTAGGGGACTCCGCTCTGGAAACACCATATATTTT,CASRGLRSGNTIYF